This T cell receptor (beta chain) was documented in a study of cytomegalovirus exposure and HLA in healthy donors. Study outcomes and limitations: In all likelihood, a cluster of highly shared sequence variants was a sequencing artifact. Per a later analysis, roughly 17,000 TCR beta sequences showed association with HLA alleles at 0.05 false discovery rate.

Concerning this clone itself: What it binds is not known.

Healthy individuals who donated bone marrow served as the donors. The PCR had 60 Vbeta and 13 Jbeta primers. Assay: immunoSEQ multiplex PCR; the TCRdb copy retains only in-frame clones and omits some. The profile shows some 180,000 clones, around 76% of them singletons. The specimen sequenced was PBMCs. The source of this sequence is a woman aged 25 to 39 in good health and CMV-seropositive.

CDR3 amino acids: CASSGFYEQYF. The CDR3 DNA reads as TGTGCCAGTTCAGGGTTCTACGAGCAGTACTTC. The V call is TRBV19, the J call TRBJ2-7, with D possibly matching TRBD1 (5 bases). Deletions cut 8 bases from V and 3 bases from J, with 8 bases between. The germline CDR1 and CDR2 sequences are LNHDA and SQIVND (reference sequence). CDR3 size: 11 residues.